Below are 18 T cell receptor beta chains sequenced from a single sample in a study of T cell changes during pregnancy in multiple sclerosis. Generated by immunoSEQ multiplex PCR, the TCRdb table keeps only in-frame clones and is missing some. This repertoire shows more than 70,000 clones, 80% to 95% found once; its top ten account for 0.95%. The source was peripheral blood, collected before pregnancy. The receptor source for this set is a female donor with multiple sclerosis, enrolled in a pregnancy study.

This clone was detected only once. The CDR3 DNA reads as TGTGCCAGCAGCTTACTCGGGGCTGGGGCCAACGTCCTGACTTTC. Translated, it gives CASSLLGAGANVLTF. The V and J genes are TRBV7-3 and TRBJ2-6; tentative D call: TRBD2 (5 bases). The germline gives CDR1 SGHTA, CDR2 FQGTGA. V shed 2 bases and J shed 2 bases, with 7 bases lying between them. This CDR3 has 15 amino acids.

The V call is TRBV6-5, the J call TRBJ1-5, with D maybe TRBD1 (6 bases). The germline gives CDR1 MNHEY, CDR2 SVGAGI. Between the trimmed V and J ends, which lost 6 bases and 5 bases, there was a span of 14 bases. This CDR3 spans 14 amino acids. In DNA, the CDR3 is TGTGCCAGCAGCCCGGTGAAGGGGGATCAGCCCCAGCATTTT. This encodes CASSPVKGDQPQHF.

V usage is TRBV6-5 and J usage is TRBJ1-1; D uncertain. The CDR3 is 14 residues long. Looked up from germline, CDR1 is MNHEY and CDR2 is SVGAGI. Trimming removed 6 bases from V and 1 base from J, with 12 bases in between. CDR3 coding DNA: TGTGCCAGCAGCCCCCACCAGGAGAACACTGAAGCTTTCTTT. Protein sequence: CASSPHQENTEAFF.

The genes are TRBV6-1 and TRBJ2-1, with TRBD1 matching over 8 bases. The germline CDR1 and CDR2 sequences are MNHNS and SASEGT. The CDR3 has 13 residues. The CDR3 reads CATYRGADNEQFF. As DNA, the CDR3 is TGTGCTACCTACAGGGGGGCAGACAATGAGCAGTTCTTC.

This clone was detected once. This chain connects TRBV7-8 to TRBJ1-1; TRBD1 agrees at 7 bases. Germline CDR1 SGHVS, CDR2 FQNEAQ. V was clipped by 5 bases and J by 1 base; unmatched bases: 7. CDR3 size: 15 residues. This CDR3 is CASSLTGQSNTEAFF. CDR3 sequence (DNA): TGTGCCAGCAGCCTGACGGGACAGTCGAACACTGAAGCTTTCTTT.

This clone has just one count. The gene calls are TRBV28 and TRBJ2-1; 7 positions agree with TRBD2. The CDR3 is made up of 14 amino acids. Trimming removed 5 bases from V and 7 bases from J; junction bases left unmatched: 8. Germline CDR1 reads MDHEN; CDR2 reads SYDVKM. In DNA form, the CDR3 reads TGTGCCAGCAGTCTTGGGGCTAGCGGAAATGAGCAGTTCTTC. This codes for CASSLGASGNEQFF.

The chain carries TRBV7-3 and TRBJ2-6; D is perhaps TRBD2 (7 bases). CDR1 and CDR2 (germline): SGHTA, FQGTGA. Trimming removed 5 bases at V and 0 bases at J, with 17 bases between. The CDR3 is 18 residues long. The DNA of the CDR3 is TGTGCCAGCAGCCCCTTAGGGGGGGCCCTCTCTGGGGCCAACGTCCTGACTTTC. Translating gives CASSPLGGALSGANVLTF.

The chain combines TRBV4-1 with TRBJ1-1; D remains ambiguous. V was cut by 1 base and J by 8 bases, with 8 bases left in between. Germline assignment: CDR1 MGHRA and CDR2 YSYEKL. The CDR3 has 12 amino acids. The CDR3 DNA is TGCGCCAGCAGCCAAGGGCGAGGGGAAGCTTTCTTT. Translated: CASSQGRGEAFF.

The chain couples TRBV7-2 to TRBJ1-1, with 7 bases aligning to TRBD1. The germline CDR1 and CDR2 sequences are SGHTA and FQGNSA. This CDR3 contains 14 residues. With V trimmed by 5 bases and J by 4 bases, 7 bases remained unmatched. The CDR3: CASSPGGWGTEAFF. The CDR3 nucleotides read TGTGCCAGCAGCCCAGGGGGGTGGGGCACTGAAGCTTTCTTT.

As to this clone: Other nucleotide sequences in the sample specify the same CDR3. The chain has TRBV7-9 and TRBJ1-1; 7 nucleotides line up with TRBD1. With 5 bases clipped from V and 2 bases from J, the junction kept 2 bases outside the gene matches. Germline V CDR1 and CDR2: SEHNR, FQNEAQ (reference sequence). This CDR3 region has 13 residues. CDR3 sequence: CASSRTGNTEAFF. CDR3 bases: TGTGCCAGCAGCCGGACAGGAAACACTGAAGCTTTCTTT.

In DNA form, the CDR3 reads TGTGCCAGCAGCTTATTTGACAGGGTGGGCACTGAAGCTTTCTTT. It is translated as CASSLFDRVGTEAFF. The genes are TRBV7-3 and TRBJ1-1, with 7 nucleotides matching TRBD1. The CDR3 consists of 15 residues. Germline V lookup: CDR1 SGHTA, CDR2 FQGTGA. J gave up 4 bases and V 2 bases, and 7 bases lay outside the gene matches.

The chain carries TRBV19 and TRBJ2-7; unclear D gene. The ends were cut back, 5 bases at V and 3 bases at J, with 14 bases in the middle. Germline V gene data show CDR1 as LNHDA and CDR2 as SQIVND (reference sequence). The CDR3 is 14 amino acids. The CDR3 is CASSPLSTHYEQYF. The CDR3 DNA reads TGTGCCAGTAGTCCCCTTAGCACGCACTACGAGCAGTACTTC.

This clone was observed once. This chain connects TRBV5-1 to TRBJ2-5; a possible D gene is TRBD1 (6 bases). Germline loops: CDR1 SGHRS, CDR2 YFSETQ. V was cut by 4 bases and J by 1 base, with 8 bases left in between. This CDR3 contains 13 residues. CDR3 DNA: TGCGCCAGCAGCCCGGACAGCCAAGAGACCCAGTACTTC. Encoded protein: CASSPDSQETQYF.

The CDR3 spells CASSPDTTLGTEAFF. Here the CDR3 DNA reads TGCGCCAGCAGCCCGGACACGACTCTAGGGACTGAAGCTTTCTTT. V gene TRBV5-1 combines with J gene TRBJ1-1; possibly TRBD1 for D (5 bases). The germline V and J ends were trimmed by 4 bases and 5 bases, with 18 bases remaining between them. There are 15 residues in the CDR3. Germline V CDR1 and CDR2: SGHRS, YFSETQ.

V and J are TRBV12-5 and TRBJ2-1; D perhaps matches TRBD1 (6 bases). Between the trimmed V and J ends, which lost 10 bases and 15 bases, there was a span of 19 bases. The CDR3 length is 11 residues. Germline loops: CDR1 LGHNT, CDR2 FRNRAP. CDR3 nucleotide sequence: TGTGCTACCGCTCTCCGGGACAACCCGTTCTTC. Its translation is CATALRDNPFF.

V is TRBV5-1 and J is TRBJ2-3, with 9 nucleotides matching TRBD1. CDR1 is SGHRS and CDR2 is YFSETQ in the germline V gene. The CDR3 sequence is 15 residues long. V dropped 2 bases and J dropped 2; count of bases not matched to a gene: 3. CDR3 amino acids: CASSLGTGPTDTQYF. CDR3 in DNA: TGCGCCAGCAGCTTAGGGACAGGGCCCACAGATACGCAGTATTTT.

This chain connects TRBV6-6 to TRBJ2-2, with D tentatively TRBD1 (6 bases). Germline loops: CDR1 MNHNY, CDR2 SVGAGI (reference sequence). V shed 2 bases and J shed 4 bases, with 14 bases lying between them. The CDR3 runs to 16 residues. Here the CDR3 reads CASSYPRTDSTGELFF. The CDR3 DNA reads TGTGCCAGCAGTTACCCTAGGACAGATTCCACCGGGGAGCTGTTTTTT.

This clone was counted between two and nine times. CDR3 sequence reads: CAISESQQGSNEQFF. The CDR3, as DNA: TGTGCCATCAGTGAGTCCCAGCAGGGTAGCAATGAGCAGTTCTTC. This rearrangement joins TRBV10-3 to TRBJ2-1; tentative D call: TRBD1 (5 bases). There are 15 residues in the CDR3. Germline CDR1 ENHRY, CDR2 SYGVKD. V lost 0 bases and J lost 6, with 12 bases in between.